The clone carrying this TCR beta chain came up a few times. Its specificity is not known. From the RT-PCR reads, TCRdb called clonotypes with MiXCR, one entry per CDR3 protein. The sample contains about 800,000 distinct CDR3 sequences, 21% of which appear only once. This record comes from a study of response to subunit inactivated influenza vaccine. Germline lookup yields CDR1 SEHNR and CDR2 FQNEAQ (reference sequence). The CDR3 spans 16 residues. Trimming at V came to 2 bases and at J to 4 bases, leaving 7 bases not matched to a gene. The study's findings and limits: New T cells are recruited in small numbers by each seasonal influenza vaccination, according to the authors' suggestion.

This TCR came from a man aged 45-65 years who received an inactivated influenza vaccine. This sequence joins TRBV7-9 and TRBJ2-5; 10 bases match TRBD2. Sample: PBMCs from blood, taken less than 6 days after vaccination. The CDR3 here is CASSLPSGGAGETQYF. As DNA, the CDR3 is TGTGCCAGCAGCTTACCTAGCGGGGGAGCCGGAGAGACCCAGTACTTC.